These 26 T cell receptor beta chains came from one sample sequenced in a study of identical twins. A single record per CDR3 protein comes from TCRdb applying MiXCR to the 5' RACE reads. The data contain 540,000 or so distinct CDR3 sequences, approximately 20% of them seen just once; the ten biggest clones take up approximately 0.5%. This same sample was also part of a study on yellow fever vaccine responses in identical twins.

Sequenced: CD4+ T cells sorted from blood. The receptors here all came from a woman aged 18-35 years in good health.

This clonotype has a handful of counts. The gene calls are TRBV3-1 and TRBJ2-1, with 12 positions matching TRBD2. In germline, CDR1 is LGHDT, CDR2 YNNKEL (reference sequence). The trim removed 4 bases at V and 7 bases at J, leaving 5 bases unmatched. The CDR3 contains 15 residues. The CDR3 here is CASSPRLAGDNEQFF. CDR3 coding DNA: TGTGCCAGCAGCCCCAGACTAGCGGGAGATAATGAGCAGTTCTTC.

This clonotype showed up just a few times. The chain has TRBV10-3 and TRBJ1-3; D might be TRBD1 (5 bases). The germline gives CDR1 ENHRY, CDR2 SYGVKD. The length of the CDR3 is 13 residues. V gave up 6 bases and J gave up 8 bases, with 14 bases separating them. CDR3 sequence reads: CAIRGLMVDTIYF. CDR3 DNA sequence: TGTGCCATCAGGGGACTGATGGTGGACACCATATATTTT.

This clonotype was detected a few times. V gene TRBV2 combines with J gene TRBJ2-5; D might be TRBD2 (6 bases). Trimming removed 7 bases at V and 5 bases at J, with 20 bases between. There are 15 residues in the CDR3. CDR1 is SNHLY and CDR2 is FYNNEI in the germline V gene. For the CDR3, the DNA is TGTGCCAGCACCGAGGGTACTAGCACTGGCGAGACCCAGTACTTC. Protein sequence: CASTEGTSTGETQYF.

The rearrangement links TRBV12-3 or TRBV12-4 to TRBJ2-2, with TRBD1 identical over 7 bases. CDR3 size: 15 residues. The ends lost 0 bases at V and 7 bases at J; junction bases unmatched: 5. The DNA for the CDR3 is TGTGCCAGCAGTTTAGCAGGGGGCATTAGCGGGGAGCTGTTTTTT. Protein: CASSLAGGISGELFF.

Here the CDR3 DNA reads TGTGCCAGCAGTCCGCTGGAAGGGGGGACCCGGGCAGATACGCAGTATTTT. Amino acids: CASSPLEGGTRADTQYF. This chain joins TRBV28 and TRBJ2-3; the D call may be TRBD1 or TRBD2 (6 bases each). Trimming removed 5 bases at V and 4 bases at J, with 22 bases between. The CDR3 sequence is 17 residues long. The V gene's germline CDR1 is MDHEN and CDR2 SYDVKM. Complete variable domain (other parts from reference TRBV28 and TRBJ2-3): DVKVTQSSRYLVKRTGEKVFLECVQDMDHENMFWYRQDPGLGLRLIYFSYDVKMKEKGDIPEGYSVSREKKERFSLILESASTNQTSMYLCASSPLEGGTRADTQYFGPGTRLTVL.

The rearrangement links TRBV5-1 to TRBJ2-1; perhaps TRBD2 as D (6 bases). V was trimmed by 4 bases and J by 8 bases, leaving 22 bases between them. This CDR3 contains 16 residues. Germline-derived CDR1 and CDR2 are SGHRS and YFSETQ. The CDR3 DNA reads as TGCGCCAGCAGCGAGGGGACTTCCTTCTCTAACGATGAGCAGTTCTTC. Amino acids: CASSEGTSFSNDEQFF.

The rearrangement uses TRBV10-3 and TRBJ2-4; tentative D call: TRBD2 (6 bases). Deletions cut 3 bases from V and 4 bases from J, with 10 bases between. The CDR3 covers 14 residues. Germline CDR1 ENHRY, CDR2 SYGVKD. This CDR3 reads CAISDREQKNIQYF. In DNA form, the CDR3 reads TGTGCCATCAGTGATCGGGAGCAAAAAAACATTCAGTACTTC.

Here the CDR3 DNA reads TGCGCCAGCAGCCCACAGGAAAACTACGAGCAGTACTTC. Translation gives CASSPQENYEQYF. This rearrangement joins TRBV5-1 to TRBJ2-7, with D maybe TRBD1 (5 bases). Trimming left V 4 bases short and J 3 bases short, with 11 bases between. CDR3 size: 13 residues. CDR1 SGHRS and CDR2 YFSETQ come from the germline V gene.

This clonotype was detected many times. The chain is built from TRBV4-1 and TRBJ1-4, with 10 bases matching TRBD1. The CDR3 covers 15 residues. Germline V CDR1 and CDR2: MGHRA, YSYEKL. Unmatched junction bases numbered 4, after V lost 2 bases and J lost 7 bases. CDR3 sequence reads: CASSQTGTGVEKLFF. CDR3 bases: TGCGCCAGCAGCCAAACCGGGACAGGGGTTGAAAAACTGTTTTTT.

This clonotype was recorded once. For the CDR3, the DNA is TGCGCCAGCAGCTTGGCGGCAAACGCCCAAGAGACCCAGTACTTC. It translates to CASSLAANAQETQYF. The chain links TRBV5-1 to TRBJ2-5; no clear D. V gave up 0 bases and J gave up 1 base, with 10 bases separating them. This CDR3 is 15 amino acids long. Germline CDR1 and CDR2: SGHRS and YFSETQ. Together with reference TRBV5-1 and TRBJ2-5, the CDR3 gives the full variable domain: KAGVTQTPRYLIKTRGQQVTLSCSPISGHRSVSWYQQTPGQGLQFLFEYFSETQRNKGNFPGRFSGRQFSNSRSEMNVSTLELGDSALYLCASSLAANAQETQYFGPGTRLLVL.

The CDR3 region is CASSQPRGGVGANVLTF. The CDR3 nucleotides are TGTGCCAGCAGCCAACCCCGGGGTGGCGTTGGGGCCAACGTCCTGACTTTC. V usage is TRBV3-1 and J usage is TRBJ2-6; tentatively, D is TRBD2 (5 bases). The CDR3 consists of 17 residues. V lost 2 bases to trimming and J lost 3 bases, with 14 bases between them. The V gene's germline CDR1 is LGHDT and CDR2 YNNKEL (reference sequence).

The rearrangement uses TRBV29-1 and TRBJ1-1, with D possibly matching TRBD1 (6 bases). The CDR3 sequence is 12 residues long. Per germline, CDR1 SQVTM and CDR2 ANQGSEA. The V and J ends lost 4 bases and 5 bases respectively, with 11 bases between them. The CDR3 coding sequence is TGCAGCGTTGTAGGGGGAAGGACTGAAGCTTTCTTT. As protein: CSVVGGRTEAFF.

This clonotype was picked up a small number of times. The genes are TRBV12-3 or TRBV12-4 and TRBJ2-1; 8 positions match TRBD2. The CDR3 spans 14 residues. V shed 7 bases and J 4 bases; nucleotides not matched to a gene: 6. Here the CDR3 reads CASIAGGMYNEQFF. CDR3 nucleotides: TGTGCCAGCATCGCGGGGGGCATGTACAATGAGCAGTTCTTC.

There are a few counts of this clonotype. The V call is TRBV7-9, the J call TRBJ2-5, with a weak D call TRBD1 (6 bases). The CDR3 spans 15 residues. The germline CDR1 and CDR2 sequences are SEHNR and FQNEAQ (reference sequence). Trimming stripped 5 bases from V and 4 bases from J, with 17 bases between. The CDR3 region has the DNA TGTGCCAGCAGCCTTACACAGGGAATCGGAGAGACCCAGTACTTC. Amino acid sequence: CASSLTQGIGETQYF.

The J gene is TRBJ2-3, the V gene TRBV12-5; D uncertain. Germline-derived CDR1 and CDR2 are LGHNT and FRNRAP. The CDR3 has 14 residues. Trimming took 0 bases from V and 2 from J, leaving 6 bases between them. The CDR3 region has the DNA TGTGCTAGTGGTTTGGTTTGGAACACAGATACGCAGTATTTT. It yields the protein CASGLVWNTDTQYF. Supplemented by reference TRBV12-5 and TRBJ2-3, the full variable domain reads DARVTQTPRHKVTEMGQEVTMRCQPILGHNTVFWYRQTMMQGLELLAYFRNRAPLDDSGMPKDRFSAEMPDATLATLKIQPSEPRDSAVYFCASGLVWNTDTQYFGPGTRLTVL.

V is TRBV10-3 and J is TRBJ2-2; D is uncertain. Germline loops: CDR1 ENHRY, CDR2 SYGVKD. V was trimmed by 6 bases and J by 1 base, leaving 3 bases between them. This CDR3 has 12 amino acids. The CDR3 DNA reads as TGTGCCATCAGGGAGAACACCGGGGAGCTGTTTTTT. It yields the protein CAIRENTGELFF.

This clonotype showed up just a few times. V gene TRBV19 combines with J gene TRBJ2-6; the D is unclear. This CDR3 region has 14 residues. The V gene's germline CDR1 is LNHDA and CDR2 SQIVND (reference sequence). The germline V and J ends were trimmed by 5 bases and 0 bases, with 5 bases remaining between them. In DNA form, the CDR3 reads TGTGCCAGTAGTCCTGGCTCTGGGGCCAACGTCCTGACTTTC. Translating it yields CASSPGSGANVLTF.

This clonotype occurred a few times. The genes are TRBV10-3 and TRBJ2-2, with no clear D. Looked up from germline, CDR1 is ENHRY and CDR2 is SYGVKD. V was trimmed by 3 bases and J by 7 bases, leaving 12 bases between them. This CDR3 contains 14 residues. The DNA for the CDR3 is TGTGCCATCAGTGATTCGGCTGTCGTCGGGGAGCTGTTTTTT. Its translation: CAISDSAVVGELFF.

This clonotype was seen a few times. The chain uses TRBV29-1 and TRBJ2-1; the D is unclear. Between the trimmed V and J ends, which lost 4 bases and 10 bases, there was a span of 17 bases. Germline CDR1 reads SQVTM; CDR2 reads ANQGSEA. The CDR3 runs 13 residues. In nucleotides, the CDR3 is TGCAGCGTTGTTACAACGACAATGAGGGAGCAGTTCTTC. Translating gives CSVVTTTMREQFF.

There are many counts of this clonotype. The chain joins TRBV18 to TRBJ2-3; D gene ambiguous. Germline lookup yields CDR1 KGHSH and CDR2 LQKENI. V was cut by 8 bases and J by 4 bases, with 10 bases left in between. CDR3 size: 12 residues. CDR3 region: CASLGRADTQYF. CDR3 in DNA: TGTGCCAGCCTCGGTAGAGCAGATACGCAGTATTTT.

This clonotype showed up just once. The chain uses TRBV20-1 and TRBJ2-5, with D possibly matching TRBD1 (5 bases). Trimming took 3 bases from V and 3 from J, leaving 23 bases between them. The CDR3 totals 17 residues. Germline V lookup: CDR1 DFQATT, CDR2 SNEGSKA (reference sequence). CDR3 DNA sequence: TGCAGTGCTAGTGGTAGGACAAGGAGTATGAACAAAGAGACCCAGTACTTC. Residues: CSASGRTRSMNKETQYF.

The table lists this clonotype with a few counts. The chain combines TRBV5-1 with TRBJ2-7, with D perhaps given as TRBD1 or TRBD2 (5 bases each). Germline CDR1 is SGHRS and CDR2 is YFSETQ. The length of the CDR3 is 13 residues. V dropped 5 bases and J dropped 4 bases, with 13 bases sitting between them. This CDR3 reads CASSRAGTYEQYF. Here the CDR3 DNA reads TGCGCCAGCAGTAGAGCAGGGACGTACGAGCAGTACTTC.

The CDR3 bases are TGTGCCAGCAGCTTAGGCAGGGGTCGTAATGAGCAGTTCTTC. As protein: CASSLGRGRNEQFF. The chain has TRBV11-1 and TRBJ2-1, with TRBD1 as a possible D gene (6 bases). In germline, CDR1 is SGHAT, CDR2 FQDESV (reference sequence). V was cut by 1 base and J by 7 bases, with 11 bases left in between. The CDR3 is made up of 14 amino acids.

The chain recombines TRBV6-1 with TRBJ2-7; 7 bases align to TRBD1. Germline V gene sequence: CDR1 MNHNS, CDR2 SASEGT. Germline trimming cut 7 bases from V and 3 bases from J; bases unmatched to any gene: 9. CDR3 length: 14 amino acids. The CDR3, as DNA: TGTGCCAGCAACACCGGGACAGACCGCTACGAGCAGTACGTC. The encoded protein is CASNTGTDRYEQYV.

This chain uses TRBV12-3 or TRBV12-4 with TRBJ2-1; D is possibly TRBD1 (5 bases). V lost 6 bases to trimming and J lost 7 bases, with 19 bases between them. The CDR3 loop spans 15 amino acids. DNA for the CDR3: TGTGCCAGCAGCCGAACAGGAGTCGGAGAGAATGAGCAGTTCTTC. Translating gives CASSRTGVGENEQFF.

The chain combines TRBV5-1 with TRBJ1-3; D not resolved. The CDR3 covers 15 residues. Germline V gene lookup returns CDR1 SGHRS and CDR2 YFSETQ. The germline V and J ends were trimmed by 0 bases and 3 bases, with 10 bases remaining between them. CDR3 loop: CASSLDRVDGNTIYF. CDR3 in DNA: TGCGCCAGCAGCTTGGACAGAGTGGATGGAAACACCATATATTTT.